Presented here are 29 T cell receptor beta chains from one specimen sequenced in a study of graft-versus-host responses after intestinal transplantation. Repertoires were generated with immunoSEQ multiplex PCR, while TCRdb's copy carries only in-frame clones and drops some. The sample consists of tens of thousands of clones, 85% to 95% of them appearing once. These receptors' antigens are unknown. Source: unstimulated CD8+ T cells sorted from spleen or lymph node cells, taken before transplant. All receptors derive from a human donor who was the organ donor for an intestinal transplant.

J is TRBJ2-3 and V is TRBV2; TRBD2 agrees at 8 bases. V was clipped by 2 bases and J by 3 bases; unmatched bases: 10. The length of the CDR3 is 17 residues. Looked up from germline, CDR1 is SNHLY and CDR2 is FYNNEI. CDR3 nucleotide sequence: TGTGCCAGCAGTGAACTTCGGGGCGGGGGGCCAACAGATACGCAGTATTTT. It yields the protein CASSELRGGGPTDTQYF.

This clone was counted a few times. DNA of the CDR3: TGCGCCAGCAGCCAAGGTGGCTACACCTTC. It encodes CASSQGGYTF. The J gene is TRBJ1-2, the V gene TRBV4-1; D gene ambiguous. The CDR3 spans 10 residues. V was clipped by 1 base and J by 7 bases, with 1 base between them. Germline loops: CDR1 MGHRA, CDR2 YSYEKL.

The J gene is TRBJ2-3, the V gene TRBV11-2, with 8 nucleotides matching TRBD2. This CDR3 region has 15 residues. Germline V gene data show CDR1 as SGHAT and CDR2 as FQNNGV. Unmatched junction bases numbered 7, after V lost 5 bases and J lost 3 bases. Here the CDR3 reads CASSKTSGTTDTQYF. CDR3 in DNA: TGTGCCAGCAGCAAAACTAGCGGAACAACAGATACGCAGTATTTT.

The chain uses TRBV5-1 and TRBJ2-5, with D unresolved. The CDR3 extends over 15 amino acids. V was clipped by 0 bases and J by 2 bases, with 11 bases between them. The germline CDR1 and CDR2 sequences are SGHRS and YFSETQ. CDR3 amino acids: CASSLERPRQETQYF. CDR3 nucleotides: TGCGCCAGCAGCTTGGAGAGACCGCGACAAGAGACCCAGTACTTC.

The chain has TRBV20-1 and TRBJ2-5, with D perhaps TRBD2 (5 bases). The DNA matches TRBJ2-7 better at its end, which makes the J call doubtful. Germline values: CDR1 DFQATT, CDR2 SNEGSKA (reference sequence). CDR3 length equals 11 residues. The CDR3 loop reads CSAESGYEQYF. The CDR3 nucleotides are TGCAGTGCTGAGTCGGGGTACGAGCAGTACTTC.

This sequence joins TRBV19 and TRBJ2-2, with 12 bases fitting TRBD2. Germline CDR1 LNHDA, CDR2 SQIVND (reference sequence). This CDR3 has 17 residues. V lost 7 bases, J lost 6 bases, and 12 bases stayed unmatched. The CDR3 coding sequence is TGTGCCAGTACCTCGGCTAGCGGGGGGGCCCTACCCGGGGAGCTGTTTTTT. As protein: CASTSASGGALPGELFF.

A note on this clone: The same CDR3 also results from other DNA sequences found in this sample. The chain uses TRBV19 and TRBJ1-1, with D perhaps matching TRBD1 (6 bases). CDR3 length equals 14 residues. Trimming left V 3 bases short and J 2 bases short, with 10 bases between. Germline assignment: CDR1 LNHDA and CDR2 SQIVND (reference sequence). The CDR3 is CASSILGANTEAFF. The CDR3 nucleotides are TGTGCCAGTAGTATTCTGGGGGCCAACACTGAAGCTTTCTTT.

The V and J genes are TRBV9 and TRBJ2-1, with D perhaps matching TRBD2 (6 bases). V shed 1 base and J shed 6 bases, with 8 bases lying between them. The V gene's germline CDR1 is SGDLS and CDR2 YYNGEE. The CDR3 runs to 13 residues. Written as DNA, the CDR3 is TGTGCCAGCAGCGTATACGGGGGCAATGAGCAGTTCTTC. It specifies CASSVYGGNEQFF.

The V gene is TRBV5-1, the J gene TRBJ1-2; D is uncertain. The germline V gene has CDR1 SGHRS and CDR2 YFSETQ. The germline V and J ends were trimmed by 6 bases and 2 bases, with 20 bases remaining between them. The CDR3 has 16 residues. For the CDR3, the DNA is TGCGCCAGCACCCTGCGTTGGGGAGCCCCCAACTATGGCTACACCTTC. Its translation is CASTLRWGAPNYGYTF.

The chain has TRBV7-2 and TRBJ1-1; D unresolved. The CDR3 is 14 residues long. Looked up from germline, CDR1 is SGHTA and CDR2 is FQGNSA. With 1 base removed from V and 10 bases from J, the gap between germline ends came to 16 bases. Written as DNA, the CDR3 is TGTGCCAGCAGCTTAGTTTGGCGGCTGACGACAGCTTTCTTT. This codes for CASSLVWRLTTAFF.

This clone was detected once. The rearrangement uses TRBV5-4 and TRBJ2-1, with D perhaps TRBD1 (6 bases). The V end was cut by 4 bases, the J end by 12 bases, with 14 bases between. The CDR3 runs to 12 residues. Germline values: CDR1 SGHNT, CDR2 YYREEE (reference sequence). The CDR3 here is CASSTSGELQFF. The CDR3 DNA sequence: TGTGCCAGCAGCACCTCAGGGGAATTGCAGTTCTTC.

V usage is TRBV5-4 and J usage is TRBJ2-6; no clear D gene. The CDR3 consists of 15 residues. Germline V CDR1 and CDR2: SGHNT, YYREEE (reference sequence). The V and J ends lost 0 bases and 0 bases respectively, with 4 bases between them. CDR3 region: CASSLGVSGANVLTF. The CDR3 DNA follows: TGTGCCAGCAGCTTGGGAGTCTCTGGGGCCAACGTCCTGACTTTC.

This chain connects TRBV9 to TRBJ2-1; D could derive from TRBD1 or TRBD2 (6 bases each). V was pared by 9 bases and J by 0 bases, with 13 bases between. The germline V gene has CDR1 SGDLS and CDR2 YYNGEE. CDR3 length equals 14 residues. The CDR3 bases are TGTGCCACAAGGAGGGGGAGCTCCTACAATGAGCAGTTCTTC. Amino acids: CATRRGSSYNEQFF.

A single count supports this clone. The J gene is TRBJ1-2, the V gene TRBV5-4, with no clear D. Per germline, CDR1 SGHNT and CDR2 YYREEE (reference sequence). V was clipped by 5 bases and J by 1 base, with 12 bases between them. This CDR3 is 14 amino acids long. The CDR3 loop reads CASSTEVFNYGYTF. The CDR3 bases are TGTGCCAGCAGTACTGAGGTATTTAACTATGGCTACACCTTC. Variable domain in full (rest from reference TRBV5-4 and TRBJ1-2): ETGVTQSPTHLIKTRGQQVTLRCSSQSGHNTVSWYQQALGQGPQFIFQYYREEENGRGNFPPRFSGLQFPNYSSELNVNALELDDSALYLCASSTEVFNYGYTFGSGTRLTVV.

The CDR3 coding sequence is TGTGCCAGCAGCTTGGGACGGGCCCAGGGTAGTTCACCCCTCCACTTT. The encoded protein is CASSLGRAQGSSPLHF. J is TRBJ1-6 and V is TRBV5-6, with a possible D match to TRBD1 (5 bases). The CDR3 spans 16 residues. Germline V gene sequence: CDR1 SGHDT, CDR2 YYEEEE. The V and J ends lost 0 bases and 9 bases respectively, with 16 bases between them.

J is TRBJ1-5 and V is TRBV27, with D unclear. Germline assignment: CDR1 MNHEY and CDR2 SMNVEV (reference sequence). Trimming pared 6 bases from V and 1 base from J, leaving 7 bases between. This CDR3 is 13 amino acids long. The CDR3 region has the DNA TGTGCCAGCAGCCCGGCAAGCAATCAGCCCCAGCATTTT. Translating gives CASSPASNQPQHF.

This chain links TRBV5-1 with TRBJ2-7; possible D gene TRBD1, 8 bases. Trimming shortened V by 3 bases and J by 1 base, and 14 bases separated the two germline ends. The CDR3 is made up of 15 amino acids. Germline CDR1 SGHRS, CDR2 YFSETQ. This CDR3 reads CASSSYRGGSYEQYF. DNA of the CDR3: TGCGCCAGCAGCTCGTACAGGGGGGGATCCTACGAGCAGTACTTC.

This CDR3 reads CASSLSGGGTDTQYF. In DNA, the CDR3 is TGTGCCAGCAGTTTATCCGGGGGAGGCACAGATACGCAGTATTTT. The chain has TRBV27 and TRBJ2-3; possibly TRBD2 for D (6 bases). This CDR3 comprises 15 residues. V lost 0 bases and J 1 base, leaving 8 bases between the germline ends. The germline V gene has CDR1 MNHEY and CDR2 SMNVEV (reference sequence).

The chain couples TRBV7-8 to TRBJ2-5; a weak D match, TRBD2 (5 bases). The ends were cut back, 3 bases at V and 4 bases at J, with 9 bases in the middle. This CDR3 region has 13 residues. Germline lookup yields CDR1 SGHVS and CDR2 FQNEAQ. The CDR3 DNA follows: TGTGCCAGCAGCTTCTCCCGGGGAGAGACCCAGTACTTC. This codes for CASSFSRGETQYF.

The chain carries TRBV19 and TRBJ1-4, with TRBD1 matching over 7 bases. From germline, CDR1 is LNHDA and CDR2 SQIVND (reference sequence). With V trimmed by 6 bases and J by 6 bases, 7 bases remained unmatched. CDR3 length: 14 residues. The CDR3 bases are TGTGCCAGTAGACCAGACAGGGTCGATGAAAAACTGTTTTTT. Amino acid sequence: CASRPDRVDEKLFF. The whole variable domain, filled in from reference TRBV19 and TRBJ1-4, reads DGGITQSPKYLFRKEGQNVTLSCEQNLNHDAMYWYRQDPGQGLRLIYYSQIVNDFQKGDIAEGYSVSREKKESFPLTVTSAQKNPTAFYLCASRPDRVDEKLFFGSGTQLSVL.

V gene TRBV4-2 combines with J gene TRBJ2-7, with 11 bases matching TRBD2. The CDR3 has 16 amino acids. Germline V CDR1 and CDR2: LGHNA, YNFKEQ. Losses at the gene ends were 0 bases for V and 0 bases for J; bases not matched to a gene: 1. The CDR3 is CASSQDGTSGSYEQYF. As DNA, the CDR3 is TGTGCCAGCAGCCAAGATGGGACTAGCGGCTCCTACGAGCAGTACTTC.

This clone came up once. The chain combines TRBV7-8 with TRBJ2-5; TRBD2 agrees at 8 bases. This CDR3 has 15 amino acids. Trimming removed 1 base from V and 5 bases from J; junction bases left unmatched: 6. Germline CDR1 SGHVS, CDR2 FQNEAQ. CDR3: CASSLVGGAGETQYF. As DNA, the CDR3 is TGTGCCAGCAGCTTAGTCGGGGGGGCCGGGGAGACCCAGTACTTC.

CDR3 bases: TGTGCCAGTACCGGGACCGGGGAGCTGTTTTTT. Translating gives CASTGTGELFF. V and J are TRBV19 and TRBJ2-2; no definite D call. V dropped 7 bases and J dropped 5 bases, with 5 bases sitting between them. This CDR3 has 11 residues. Germline CDR1 reads LNHDA; CDR2 reads SQIVND (reference sequence).

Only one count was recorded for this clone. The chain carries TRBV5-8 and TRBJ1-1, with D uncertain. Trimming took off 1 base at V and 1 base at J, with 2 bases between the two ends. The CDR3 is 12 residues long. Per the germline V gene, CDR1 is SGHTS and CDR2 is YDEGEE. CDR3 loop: CASSLRNTEAFF. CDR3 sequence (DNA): TGTGCCAGCAGCTTGCGGAACACTGAAGCTTTCTTT.

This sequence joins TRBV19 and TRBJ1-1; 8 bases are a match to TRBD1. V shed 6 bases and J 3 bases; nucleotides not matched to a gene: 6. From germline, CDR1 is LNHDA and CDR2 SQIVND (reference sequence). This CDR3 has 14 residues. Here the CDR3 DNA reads TGTGCCAGTAGATTCCAGGGGGCAGACACTGAAGCTTTCTTT. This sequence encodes CASRFQGADTEAFF.

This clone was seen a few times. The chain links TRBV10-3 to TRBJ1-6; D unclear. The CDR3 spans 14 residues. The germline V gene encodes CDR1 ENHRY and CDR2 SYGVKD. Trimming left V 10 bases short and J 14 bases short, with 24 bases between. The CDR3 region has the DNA TGTGCCACCGGAGACGGCGCGGTGAGGTCATCCCTCCACTTT. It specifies CATGDGAVRSSLHF.

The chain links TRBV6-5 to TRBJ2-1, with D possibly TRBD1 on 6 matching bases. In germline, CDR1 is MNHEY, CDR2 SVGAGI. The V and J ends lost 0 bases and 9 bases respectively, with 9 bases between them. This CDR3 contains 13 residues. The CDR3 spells CASSYSSQGEQFF. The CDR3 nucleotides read TGTGCCAGCAGTTACTCCTCACAGGGTGAGCAGTTCTTC.

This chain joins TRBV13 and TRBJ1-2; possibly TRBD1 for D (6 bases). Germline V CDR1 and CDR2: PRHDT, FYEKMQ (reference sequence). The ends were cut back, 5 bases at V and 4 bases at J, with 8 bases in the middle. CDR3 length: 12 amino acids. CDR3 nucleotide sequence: TGTGCCAGCAGCGGGGGCGGCTATGGCTACACCTTC. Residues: CASSGGGYGYTF.

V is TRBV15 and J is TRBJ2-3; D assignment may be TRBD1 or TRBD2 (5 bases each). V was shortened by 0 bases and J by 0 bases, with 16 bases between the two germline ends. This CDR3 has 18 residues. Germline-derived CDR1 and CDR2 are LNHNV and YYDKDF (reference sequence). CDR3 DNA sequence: TGTGCCACCAGCAGAGATCGGGACCTATTTACTAGCACAGATACGCAGTATTTT. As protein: CATSRDRDLFTSTDTQYF.